The 29 T cell receptor beta chains below come from one sample, sequenced in a study of blood T cell repertoires in COVID-19. Generated by immunoSEQ multiplex PCR, the TCRdb table keeps only in-frame clones and is missing some. The table has 250,000 or so clones, about four fifths seen once; the top ten hold about 9.6%. The source material was peripheral blood. The receptors originated from a man aged 80 or over with acute or convalescent COVID-19.

The chain links TRBV7-9 to TRBJ1-1; D gene unclear. Germline-derived CDR1 and CDR2 are SEHNR and FQNEAQ (reference sequence). V was trimmed by 9 bases and J by 3 bases, leaving 8 bases between them. The CDR3 runs to 11 residues. CDR3 in amino acids: CASSRDTEAFF. The CDR3 coding sequence is TGTGCCAGTTCACGGGACACTGAAGCTTTCTTT.

The V call is TRBV18, the J call TRBJ2-2; D gene unclear. The germline V gene has CDR1 KGHSH and CDR2 LQKENI. The CDR3 has 15 amino acids. The V end lost 2 bases, the J end lost 2 bases, and 9 bases lay between the germline ends. CDR3 DNA sequence: TGTGCCAGCTCACCAGAGAGATTAAACACCGGGGAGCTGTTTTTT. Protein sequence: CASSPERLNTGELFF.

The chain uses TRBV27 and TRBJ1-4; TRBD1 aligns across 7 bases. With 8 bases clipped from V and 0 bases from J, the junction kept 6 bases outside the gene matches. This CDR3 has 15 residues. Germline CDR1 is MNHEY and CDR2 is SMNVEV (reference sequence). The CDR3 reads CASRGTGATNEKLFF. For the CDR3, the DNA is TGTGCCAGCCGGGGAACAGGGGCAACTAATGAAAAACTGTTTTTT. Using reference TRBV27 and TRBJ1-4 for the parts outside the CDR3, the full variable domain is EAQVTQNPRYLITVTGKKLTVTCSQNMNHEYMSWYRQDPGLGLRQIYYSMNVEVTDKGDVPEGYKVSRKEKRNFPLILESPSPNQTSLYFCASRGTGATNEKLFFGSGTQLSVL.

This chain's CDR3 is CASRDRNSNTEAFF. The CDR3 coding sequence is TGTGCCAGTCGGGACAGGAATTCGAACACTGAAGCTTTCTTT. The chain uses TRBV19 and TRBJ1-1; 8 bases are a match to TRBD1. The V segment lost 8 bases and the J segment 1 base; nucleotides outside the gene matches: 6. Germline CDR1 and CDR2: LNHDA and SQIVND (reference sequence). CDR3 size: 14 residues.

This clone was observed a handful of times. This same CDR3 is encoded by further DNA sequences in the sample. V usage is TRBV19 and J usage is TRBJ1-1, with a possible D match to TRBD1 (5 bases). The germline V gene has CDR1 LNHDA and CDR2 SQIVND (reference sequence). The V and J ends lost 3 bases and 0 bases respectively, with 8 bases between them. The CDR3 has 14 amino acids. CDR3 amino acids: CASSIGHLNTEAFF. The CDR3 nucleotides read TGTGCCAGTAGTATCGGACACTTGAACACTGAAGCTTTCTTT.

Points on this clone: One end of the junction varies from germline; a read error may be responsible. The chain has TRBV12-3 or TRBV12-4 and TRBJ2-7; TRBD2 might be the D (6 bases). CDR3 length: 12 residues. In DNA, the CDR3 is TGTGCCAGCAGCTCTCCCCCGGGACTGCCTATCTTC. Protein product: CASSSPPGLPIF.

V gene TRBV28 combines with J gene TRBJ1-2, with 9 nucleotides matching TRBD1. V shed 8 bases, J shed 8 bases, and the junction held 15 bases outside the gene matches. Per the germline V gene, CDR1 is MDHEN and CDR2 is SYDVKM. This CDR3 region has 15 residues. The CDR3 is CASLFTGGAGSGYTF. The CDR3 bases are TGTGCCAGCTTGTTTACAGGGGGCGCGGGGAGCGGCTACACCTTC.

The CDR3 DNA reads TGTGCCAGCAGCTCTGGACAGTTTTCAACTAATGAAAAACTGTTTTTT. Amino acids: CASSSGQFSTNEKLFF. This chain joins TRBV14 and TRBJ1-4, with a weak D call TRBD1 (6 bases). Trimming pared 5 bases from V and 0 bases from J, leaving 13 bases between. Germline CDR1 reads SGHDN; CDR2 reads FVKESK. This CDR3 spans 16 amino acids.

The rearrangement links TRBV5-4 to TRBJ1-1; 7 bases are a match to TRBD1. CDR3 length: 13 amino acids. V trimming: 3 bases; J trimming: 5 bases; junction bases outside the gene matches: 4. Per the germline V gene, CDR1 is SGHNT and CDR2 is YYREEE (reference sequence). The CDR3 spells CASSYRGGTEAFF. CDR3 sequence (DNA): TGTGCCAGCAGCTACAGGGGTGGTACTGAAGCTTTCTTT.

The rearrangement links TRBV24-1 to TRBJ2-5, with 7 bases lining up with TRBD1. The CDR3 extends over 20 amino acids. The germline V gene encodes CDR1 KGHDR and CDR2 SFDVKD. The V segment lost 2 bases and the J segment 5 bases; nucleotides outside the gene matches: 22. As DNA, the CDR3 is TGTGCCACCAGTGATTCCTGGCCGGGACAGAGGGAAAGACCAGCGGAGACCCAGTACTTC. Translation gives CATSDSWPGQRERPAETQYF.

The rearrangement uses TRBV6-2 or TRBV6-3 and TRBJ1-5, with a tentative D call TRBD1 (5 bases). In germline, CDR1 is MNHEY, CDR2 SVGEGT. The germline V and J ends were trimmed by 4 bases and 5 bases, with 24 bases remaining between them. This CDR3 contains 18 residues. CDR3 sequence (DNA): TGTGCCAGCAGTTCGTTCGGGGGAGGAATAGCCGGGGATCAGCCCCAGCATTTT. It is translated as CASSSFGGGIAGDQPQHF.

The rearrangement uses TRBV2 and TRBJ2-2; possible D gene TRBD2, 6 bases. CDR1 SNHLY and CDR2 FYNNEI come from the germline V gene. The V end lost 7 bases, the J end lost 5 bases, and 17 bases lay between the germline ends. This CDR3 contains 15 residues. CDR3 amino acids: CASTGAGLPTGELFF. CDR3 in DNA: TGTGCCAGCACCGGCGCTGGACTACCGACCGGGGAGCTGTTTTTT.

V and J are TRBV27 and TRBJ2-6, with D perhaps TRBD2 (5 bases). Germline-derived CDR1 and CDR2 are MNHEY and SMNVEV (reference sequence). CDR3 length: 19 amino acids. Deletions cut 6 bases from V and 3 bases from J, with 24 bases between. The chain's CDR3 is CASRREGSSLLFGANVLTF. The CDR3 coding sequence is TGTGCCAGCAGACGAGAGGGCTCATCCCTCCTTTTTGGGGCCAACGTCCTGACTTTC.

This clone appeared a few times. The CDR3 loop is CASSHRAGGHQPQHF. CDR3 nucleotide sequence: TGTGCCAGTAGTCACCGGGCAGGGGGGCATCAGCCCCAGCATTTT. This chain joins TRBV19 and TRBJ1-5; TRBD1 agrees at 7 bases. V gave up 5 bases and J gave up 5 bases; unmatched junction bases: 9. Germline V gene data show CDR1 as LNHDA and CDR2 as SQIVND (reference sequence). This CDR3 region has 15 residues.

J is TRBJ1-5 and V is TRBV27; 7 nucleotides match TRBD1. V shed 5 bases, J shed 6 bases, and the junction held 13 bases outside the gene matches. CDR3 length equals 16 residues. The germline V gene encodes CDR1 MNHEY and CDR2 SMNVEV (reference sequence). The chain's CDR3 is CASSPADRAVGQPQHF. The CDR3 region has the DNA TGTGCCAGCAGTCCTGCCGACAGGGCGGTTGGTCAGCCCCAGCATTTT.

The chain employs TRBV28 and TRBJ2-3; 12 bases line up with TRBD2. The germline gives CDR1 MDHEN, CDR2 SYDVKM. Trimming cost V 6 bases and J 1 base; bases outside gene matches: 8. The CDR3 covers 17 residues. The CDR3 spells CASSSNRLAGGTDTQYF. DNA of the CDR3: TGTGCCAGCAGCTCCAATCGACTAGCGGGGGGCACAGATACGCAGTATTTT.

Notes on this clone: The same CDR3 is also encoded by other DNA sequences in this sample. The chain is built from TRBV5-1 and TRBJ1-5; D gene ambiguous. The CDR3 has 15 residues. With 0 bases removed from V and 0 bases from J, the gap between germline ends came to 7 bases. From germline, CDR1 is SGHRS and CDR2 YFSETQ. The CDR3 nucleotides are TGCGCCAGCAGCTTGGGAGGGATTAGCAATCAGCCCCAGCATTTT. This translates into CASSLGGISNQPQHF.

The chain is built from TRBV24-1 and TRBJ2-3, with D tentatively TRBD2 (5 bases). This CDR3 region has 12 residues. Germline V gene data show CDR1 as KGHDR and CDR2 as SFDVKD. Trimming pared 8 bases from V and 4 bases from J, leaving 9 bases between. CDR3 in amino acids: CATKGLSDTQYF. The CDR3, as DNA: TGTGCCACCAAAGGACTGTCAGATACGCAGTATTTT.

This chain links TRBV6-1 with TRBJ2-3; 8 bases map to TRBD1. CDR1 and CDR2 from the germline V gene are MNHNS and SASEGT. The CDR3 has 15 amino acids. V was pared by 2 bases and J by 1 base, with 2 bases of the junction left unmatched. This chain's CDR3 is CASSERTGRTDTQYF. The DNA of the CDR3 is TGTGCCAGCAGTGAAAGGACAGGGCGCACAGATACGCAGTATTTT.

This clone showed up just a few times. This rearrangement joins TRBV5-4 to TRBJ2-3; 9 nucleotides line up with TRBD2. V shed 4 bases, J shed 2 bases, and the junction held 8 bases outside the gene matches. Per germline, CDR1 SGHNT and CDR2 YYREEE (reference sequence). This CDR3 contains 16 residues. CDR3 loop: CASSLYLAGTTDTQYF. Here the CDR3 DNA reads TGTGCCAGCAGCCTCTATCTAGCGGGGACCACAGATACGCAGTATTTT.

The J gene is TRBJ1-2, the V gene TRBV19; 11 positions match TRBD1. CDR1 is LNHDA and CDR2 is SQIVND in the germline V gene (reference sequence). V gave up 7 bases and J gave up 6 bases; unmatched junction bases: 10. The CDR3 contains 15 residues. In DNA, the CDR3 is TGTGCCAGTACCCTCGCCAGGACAGGGGGCCATGGCTACACCTTC. Its protein is CASTLARTGGHGYTF.

The chain employs TRBV3-1 (or the pseudogene TRBV3-2) and TRBJ2-7; 8 bases match TRBD1. The CDR3 consists of 15 residues. CDR1 is LGHDT and CDR2 is YNNKEL in the germline V gene (reference sequence). V trimming: 0 bases; J trimming: 6 bases; junction bases outside the gene matches: 7. The CDR3 bases are TGTGCCAGCAGCCAAGAACCCAGGGGGCCACGCGAGCAGTACTTC. This translates into CASSQEPRGPREQYF.

This clone was observed a handful of times. This CDR3 is CASSLPRTGLSSGNTIYF. CDR3 nucleotides: TGTGCCAGCAGCTTGCCCCGGACAGGACTCAGCTCTGGAAACACCATATATTTT. The chain combines TRBV7-2 with TRBJ1-3; 7 nucleotides align to TRBD1. The trim removed 3 bases at V and 0 bases at J, leaving 11 bases unmatched. The CDR3 spans 18 residues. Germline loops: CDR1 SGHTA, CDR2 FQGNSA.

This chain joins TRBV12-5 and TRBJ2-3; D perhaps matches TRBD1 (6 bases). The germline CDR1 and CDR2 sequences are LGHNT and FRNRAP. V lost 0 bases, J lost 4 bases, and 11 bases lay in between. The CDR3 runs 15 residues. This chain's CDR3 is CASGLVQGRSDTQYF. Written as DNA, the CDR3 is TGTGCTAGTGGTTTGGTACAGGGTAGATCAGATACGCAGTATTTT.

This clone was recorded a few times. This sample also contains other DNA sequences that code for the same CDR3. This sequence joins TRBV27 and TRBJ2-7; 8 nucleotides match TRBD1. Germline V gives CDR1 MNHEY, CDR2 SMNVEV (reference sequence). The CDR3 sequence is 16 residues long. Unmatched junction bases numbered 11, after V lost 6 bases and J lost 1 base. As DNA, the CDR3 is TGTGCCAGCAGCTCCCCTTCCGGGACAGGTTCCTACGAGCAGTACTTC. Its protein product is CASSSPSGTGSYEQYF.

This clone was seen a handful of times. This chain links TRBV10-1 with TRBJ1-6; maybe TRBD1 (5 bases). Germline loops: CDR1 WNHNN, CDR2 SYGVQD (reference sequence). Trimming removed 6 bases from V and 13 bases from J, with 16 bases in between. This CDR3 is built from 13 residues. The CDR3 DNA is TGCGCCAGCAGCGTTGACGCCCGGGGGCCCCTCCACTTT. Translated, it gives CASSVDARGPLHF.

CDR3 in amino acids: CASSQGDQGGSYNEQFF. The DNA of the CDR3 is TGCGCCAGCAGCCAAGGGGACCAGGGAGGATCCTACAATGAGCAGTTCTTC. The chain combines TRBV4-1 with TRBJ2-1, with D maybe TRBD2 (6 bases). There are 17 residues in the CDR3. Germline V CDR1 and CDR2: MGHRA, YSYEKL. The germline V and J ends were trimmed by 1 base and 1 base, with 14 bases remaining between them.

The chain carries TRBV9 and TRBJ2-7, with 10 nucleotides matching TRBD2. Germline loops: CDR1 SGDLS, CDR2 YYNGEE. Unmatched junction bases numbered 0, after V lost 0 bases and J lost 3 bases. The CDR3 runs 14 residues. The CDR3 region is CASSVGLAGYEQYF. The CDR3 region has the DNA TGTGCCAGCAGCGTAGGACTAGCGGGCTACGAGCAGTACTTC.

The rearrangement joins TRBV28 to TRBJ2-2; perhaps TRBD1 as D (5 bases). The germline CDR1 and CDR2 sequences are MDHEN and SYDVKM. The CDR3 has 15 residues. V was trimmed by 3 bases and J by 0 bases, leaving 8 bases between them. The CDR3, as DNA: TGTGCCAGCAGTTTTACAGGTTCGAACACCGGGGAGCTGTTTTTT. Residues: CASSFTGSNTGELFF.